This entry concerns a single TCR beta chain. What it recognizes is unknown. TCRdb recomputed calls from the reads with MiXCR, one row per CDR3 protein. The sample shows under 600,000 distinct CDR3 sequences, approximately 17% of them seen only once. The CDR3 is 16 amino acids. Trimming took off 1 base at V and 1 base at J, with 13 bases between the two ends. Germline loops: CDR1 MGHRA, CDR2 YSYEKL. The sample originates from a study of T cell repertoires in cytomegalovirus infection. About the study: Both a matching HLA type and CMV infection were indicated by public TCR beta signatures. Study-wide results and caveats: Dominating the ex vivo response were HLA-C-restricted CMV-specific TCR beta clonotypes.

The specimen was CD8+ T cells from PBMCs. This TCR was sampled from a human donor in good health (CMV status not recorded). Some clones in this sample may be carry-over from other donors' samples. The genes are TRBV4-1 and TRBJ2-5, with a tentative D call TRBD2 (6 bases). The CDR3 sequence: CASSQGLRDFQETQYF. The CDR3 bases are TGCGCCAGCAGCCAAGGGCTAAGGGACTTCCAAGAGACCCAGTACTTC.